Following are 27 T cell receptor beta chains from one sample sequenced in a study of T cells after posttransplantation cyclophosphamide. Libraries were prepared by immunoSEQ multiplex PCR; TCRdb keeps only in-frame clonotypes and omits some of them. The sample has 10,000 to 15,000 clones, about 83% seen once. The sequenced sample was memory CD4+ T cells sorted from PBMCs. The receptors stem from a man aged 50 or older in good health, CMV-negative, and a related stem cell transplant donor.

The J gene is TRBJ1-1, the V gene TRBV28; 7 nucleotides align to TRBD1. Germline CDR1 reads MDHEN; CDR2 reads SYDVKM. This CDR3 has 14 amino acids. The trim removed 6 bases at V and 1 base at J, leaving 5 bases unmatched. The CDR3 bases are TGTGCCAGCAGAAGCACAGGGGAGAACACTGAAGCTTTCTTT. Amino acids: CASRSTGENTEAFF.

The chain combines TRBV5-6 with TRBJ1-5; maybe TRBD1 (5 bases). The CDR3 totals 15 residues. CDR1 is SGHDT, CDR2 YYEEEE, per germline. Between the trimmed V and J ends, which lost 0 bases and 5 bases, there was a span of 12 bases. CDR3 DNA sequence: TGTGCCAGCAGCTTGGGACGGGGGGTTCATCAGCCCCAGCATTTT. Protein product: CASSLGRGVHQPQHF.

The rearrangement uses TRBV15 and TRBJ2-5, with D possibly being TRBD1 (6 bases). The germline CDR1 and CDR2 sequences are LNHNV and YYDKDF (reference sequence). This CDR3 comprises 14 residues. Trimming pared 0 bases from V and 3 bases from J, leaving 8 bases between. Here the CDR3 reads CATSREDRKETQYF. The CDR3 DNA reads TGTGCCACCAGCAGAGAGGACAGAAAAGAGACCCAGTACTTC.

The CDR3 is CASSLGGGLSTEAFF. The CDR3 nucleotides read TGTGCCAGCAGCTTAGGGGGGGGATTGAGCACTGAAGCTTTCTTT. The chain links TRBV11-3 to TRBJ1-1, with D possibly TRBD1 on 5 matching bases. Trimming left V 1 base short and J 4 bases short, with 13 bases between. The CDR3 extends over 15 amino acids. Per germline, CDR1 SGHNT and CDR2 YENEEA.

The rearrangement joins TRBV7-2 to TRBJ1-6; no firm D call. Deletions cut 6 bases from V and 5 bases from J, with 5 bases between. Per germline, CDR1 SGHTA and CDR2 FQGNSA. CDR3 length: 12 residues. The CDR3 DNA follows: TGTGCCAGCAGTCGCGATAATTCACCCCTCCACTTT. This translates into CASSRDNSPLHF.

This clone was observed a single time. The V gene is TRBV15, the J gene TRBJ2-2; 13 bases are shared with TRBD2. This CDR3 is 18 amino acids long. The V and J ends lost 0 bases and 6 bases, in that order; junction bases with no gene match: 7. Germline V gene data show CDR1 as LNHNV and CDR2 as YYDKDF (reference sequence). The CDR3 DNA reads TGTGCCACCAGCAGAGATACTAGCGGGAGGGCCATAGCCGGGGAGCTGTTTTTT. Protein sequence: CATSRDTSGRAIAGELFF.

This CDR3 reads CASNWRQGDQPQHF. In DNA, the CDR3 is TGTGCCAGTAATTGGAGACAGGGGGATCAGCCCCAGCATTTT. V usage is TRBV19 and J usage is TRBJ1-5, with 9 bases identical to TRBD1. Germline assignment: CDR1 LNHDA and CDR2 SQIVND (reference sequence). The V and J ends lost 7 bases and 5 bases, in that order; junction bases with no gene match: 6. The CDR3 covers 14 residues.

The chain carries TRBV7-6 and TRBJ1-5; TRBD1 matches at 7 bases. The germline V gene encodes CDR1 SGHVS and CDR2 FNYEAQ. Trimming cost V 5 bases and J 4 bases; bases outside gene matches: 2. This CDR3 region has 13 residues. The CDR3, as DNA: TGTGCCAGCAGCGCGGGACAGAATCAGCCCCAGCATTTT. Encoded protein: CASSAGQNQPQHF. Full variable domain (outside the CDR3, taken from reference TRBV7-6 and TRBJ1-5): GAGVSQSPRYKVTKRGQDVALRCDPISGHVSLYWYRQALGQGPEFLTYFNYEAQQDKSGLPNDRFSAERPEGSISTLTIQRTEQRDSAMYRCASSAGQNQPQHFGDGTRLSIL.

The chain joins TRBV7-8 to TRBJ2-1; possibly TRBD2 for D (7 bases). The CDR3 loop spans 14 amino acids. The V end was cut by 6 bases, the J end by 4 bases, with 13 bases between. Germline V gene data show CDR1 as SGHVS and CDR2 as FQNEAQ. The CDR3, as DNA: TGTGCCAGCAGACCGGGGGGCGCTTACAATGAGCAGTTCTTC. Translating gives CASRPGGAYNEQFF.

This sequence joins TRBV6-5 and TRBJ2-1; a possible D gene is TRBD2 (5 bases). Germline lookup yields CDR1 MNHEY and CDR2 SVGAGI. This CDR3 has 16 residues. V dropped 0 bases and J dropped 8 bases, with 17 bases sitting between them. Written as DNA, the CDR3 is TGTGCCAGCAGTTACTCGATACCCCTAGCCGGCGATGAGCAGTTCTTC. This codes for CASSYSIPLAGDEQFF.

V is TRBV5-4 and J is TRBJ2-3; D may be TRBD2 (5 bases). The CDR3 totals 13 residues. From germline, CDR1 is SGHNT and CDR2 YYREEE (reference sequence). Deletions cut 3 bases from V and 0 bases from J, with 5 bases between. The CDR3 nucleotides read TGTGCCAGCAGCTGGACTAGCACAGATACGCAGTATTTT. Translating it yields CASSWTSTDTQYF.

The chain couples TRBV7-9 to TRBJ1-1; D is undetermined. CDR1 and CDR2 (germline): SEHNR, FQNEAQ (reference sequence). V lost 0 bases and J lost 8, with 10 bases in between. The CDR3 has 13 residues. CDR3 sequence reads: CASSLAEAGEAFF. For the CDR3, the DNA is TGTGCCAGCAGCTTAGCGGAAGCGGGGGAAGCTTTCTTT.

The V and J genes are TRBV7-8 and TRBJ1-2; 8 bases are a match to TRBD1. CDR1 is SGHVS, CDR2 FQNEAQ, per germline. The CDR3 length is 14 residues. V dropped 5 bases and J dropped 7; count of bases not matched to a gene: 9. The CDR3 DNA sequence: TGTGCCAGCAGCCCGCTTACAGGGGGATCTGGCTACACCTTC. Translating gives CASSPLTGGSGYTF.

The chain has TRBV5-4 and TRBJ2-2; 11 bases are shared with TRBD2. The V and J ends lost 4 bases and 5 bases, in that order; junction bases with no gene match: 13. Germline loops: CDR1 SGHNT, CDR2 YYREEE (reference sequence). This CDR3 region has 18 residues. CDR3 nucleotides: TGTGCCAGCAGCAAGGGACTAGCGGAGACGGGAGGGACCGGGGAGCTGTTTTTT. This sequence encodes CASSKGLAETGGTGELFF. Together with reference TRBV5-4 and TRBJ2-2, the CDR3 gives the full variable domain: ETGVTQSPTHLIKTRGQQVTLRCSSQSGHNTVSWYQQALGQGPQFIFQYYREEENGRGNFPPRFSGLQFPNYSSELNVNALELDDSALYLCASSKGLAETGGTGELFFGEGSRLTVL.

The chain is built from TRBV5-5 and TRBJ2-7, with 9 bases identical to TRBD2. The CDR3 covers 16 residues. Germline CDR1 and CDR2: SGHKS and YYEKEE (reference sequence). J was trimmed by 6 bases and V by 7 bases; bases with no gene match: 17. Written as DNA, the CDR3 is TGTGCCAGCCAAGACAGCACCGGGACTAGCTCCCTCGAGCAGTACTTC. This encodes CASQDSTGTSSLEQYF.

This clone has just a few counts. The chain employs TRBV9 and TRBJ2-5; TRBD2 matches 8 bases. CDR1 and CDR2 (germline): SGDLS, YYNGEE. The CDR3 is made up of 15 amino acids. After removal of 1 base from V and 5 bases from J, the junction contained 7 bases not matched to a gene. The CDR3, as DNA: TGTGCCAGCAGCGTAACCGGGAGGGGGGGTGAGACCCAGTACTTC. Its translation: CASSVTGRGGETQYF.

J is TRBJ2-5 and V is TRBV5-1; 10 bases are a match to TRBD2. The CDR3 has 16 amino acids. Germline-derived CDR1 and CDR2 are SGHRS and YFSETQ. Trimming cost V 4 bases and J 5 bases; bases outside gene matches: 11. The CDR3: CASSPGVAGGSETQYF. The CDR3 nucleotides are TGCGCCAGCAGCCCAGGGGTAGCGGGGGGTTCTGAGACCCAGTACTTC. The full variable domain, its missing parts supplied by reference TRBV5-1 and TRBJ2-5, is KAGVTQTPRYLIKTRGQQVTLSCSPISGHRSVSWYQQTPGQGLQFLFEYFSETQRNKGNFPGRFSGRQFSNSRSEMNVSTLELGDSALYLCASSPGVAGGSETQYFGPGTRLLVL.

The J gene is TRBJ2-7, the V gene TRBV7-2; TRBD2 might be the D (5 bases). V was shortened by 2 bases and J by 7 bases, with 12 bases between the two germline ends. The CDR3 has 13 residues. Germline assignment: CDR1 SGHTA and CDR2 FQGNSA. The DNA for the CDR3 is TGTGCCAGCAGCTTATTTCGGGGATATGAGCAGTACTTC. Amino acids: CASSLFRGYEQYF.

This chain joins TRBV15 and TRBJ2-3, with TRBD2 matching over 7 bases. Germline CDR1 is LNHNV and CDR2 is YYDKDF (reference sequence). Germline trimming cut 3 bases from V and 11 bases from J; bases unmatched to any gene: 8. CDR3 size: 13 residues. CDR3: CATSRALAGKQYF. CDR3 nucleotide sequence: TGTGCCACCAGCAGGGCCTTAGCGGGTAAGCAGTATTTT.

The V gene is TRBV4-3, the J gene TRBJ2-2; D uncertain. The CDR3 is 17 amino acids. The V end lost 0 bases, the J end lost 5 bases, and 16 bases lay between the germline ends. Per germline, CDR1 LGHNA and CDR2 YSLEER. CDR3 bases: TGCGCCAGCAGCCAAGACCCACCCCCCCGGTATACCGGGGAGCTGTTTTTT. Encoded protein: CASSQDPPPRYTGELFF.

The CDR3 DNA follows: TGTGCCAGCAGCCCTAGCGGGGGTACCTTTTTCGGGGAGCTGTTTTTT. Protein product: CASSPSGGTFFGELFF. This chain connects TRBV5-5 to TRBJ2-2; 10 bases line up with TRBD2. Germline CDR1 is SGHKS and CDR2 is YYEKEE (reference sequence). The CDR3 sequence is 16 residues long. After removal of 4 bases from V and 7 bases from J, the junction contained 10 bases not matched to a gene.

The CDR3 DNA reads as TGCGCCAGCAGCTTGGCCGTTAGCGGGAGTCGTTATGAGCAGTTCTTC. Translating it yields CASSLAVSGSRYEQFF. The chain employs TRBV5-1 and TRBJ2-1, with 9 bases that match TRBD2. This CDR3 has 16 residues. V gave up 0 bases and J gave up 8 bases; unmatched junction bases: 9. Per the germline V gene, CDR1 is SGHRS and CDR2 is YFSETQ.

This clone was seen only once. V and J are TRBV4-1 and TRBJ1-2; D is uncertain. The CDR3 runs to 13 residues. Germline lookup yields CDR1 MGHRA and CDR2 YSYEKL. Trimming shortened V by 1 base and J by 8 bases, and 11 bases separated the two germline ends. CDR3 bases: TGCGCCAGCAGCCAAGCTTCGAAAACAGGCTACACCTTC. Translated: CASSQASKTGYTF.

This clone was found once. The chain couples TRBV7-2 to TRBJ2-7; 9 nucleotides match TRBD1. In germline, CDR1 is SGHTA, CDR2 FQGNSA. Trimming at V came to 1 base and at J to 5 bases, leaving 6 bases not matched to a gene. The CDR3 length is 15 residues. The DNA for the CDR3 is TGTGCCAGCAGCTTAGTAGGGGACAGGGCCGACGAGCAGTACTTC. Amino acid sequence: CASSLVGDRADEQYF.

The CDR3 is CASSLRPAGGQQETQYF. The DNA of the CDR3 is TGTGCCAGCAGCCTAAGGCCAGCGGGAGGACAGCAAGAGACCCAGTACTTC. The V call is TRBV7-9, the J call TRBJ2-5, with 9 bases fitting TRBD2. This CDR3 spans 17 amino acids. Germline V gene data show CDR1 as SEHNR and CDR2 as FQNEAQ (reference sequence). The J segment lost 2 bases and the V segment lost 5 bases, leaving 12 bases of the junction unmatched.

The chain is built from TRBV29-1 and TRBJ1-1, with unresolved D. Trimming stripped 7 bases from V and 1 base from J, with 13 bases between. The CDR3 consists of 13 residues. Germline CDR1 and CDR2: SQVTM and ANQGSEA. CDR3 sequence: CSGRRQENTEAFF. The DNA for the CDR3 is TGCAGCGGCCGCCGGCAGGAGAACACTGAAGCTTTCTTT.

The rearrangement joins TRBV4-1 to TRBJ2-7, with 11 bases aligning to TRBD2. This CDR3 spans 16 amino acids. V dropped 4 bases and J dropped 0; count of bases not matched to a gene: 5. Germline V gene sequence: CDR1 MGHRA, CDR2 YSYEKL. The CDR3 DNA is TGCGCCAGCAGCCGCACACTAGCGGGGGACTCCTACGAGCAGTACTTC. It specifies CASSRTLAGDSYEQYF.